Listed here are 20 T cell receptor beta chains from one sample, sequenced in a study of T cell clones after liver transplantation. Profiling relied on immunoSEQ multiplex PCR, and the TCRdb table lists in-frame clones only, not all of them. This repertoire shows tens of thousands of clones, roughly 83% found once; its top ten account for about 8.5%. The sequencing here drew on CD4+ T cells from blood, taken before liver transplant. The receptors derive from a human donor who received a liver transplant.

This clone has a single count. The V call is TRBV4-1, the J call TRBJ1-2; maybe TRBD1 (5 bases). The germline V gene has CDR1 MGHRA and CDR2 YSYEKL. The CDR3 covers 15 residues. V lost 0 bases and J 2 bases, leaving 10 bases between the germline ends. As DNA, the CDR3 is TGCGCCAGCAGCCAAGAGGAGGGGCTGAACTATGGCTACACCTTC. This gives the protein CASSQEEGLNYGYTF.

The chain carries TRBV18 and TRBJ2-1, with 11 bases fitting TRBD2. In germline, CDR1 is KGHSH, CDR2 LQKENI. The CDR3 is 16 residues long. V trimming: 3 bases; J trimming: 10 bases; junction bases outside the gene matches: 11. Here the CDR3 reads CASSPLSGRALWEQFF. CDR3 DNA: TGTGCCAGCTCACCTCTTAGCGGGAGGGCCCTCTGGGAGCAGTTCTTC.

The CDR3 protein is CASSSGLAGGTQYF. The CDR3 nucleotides read TGTGCCAGCAGCTCGGGACTAGCGGGAGGGACCCAGTACTTC. The genes are TRBV7-8 and TRBJ2-5; TRBD2 agrees at 15 bases. Germline CDR1 is SGHVS and CDR2 is FQNEAQ. The CDR3 is 14 residues long. With 4 bases clipped from V and 7 bases from J, the junction kept 1 base outside the gene matches.

The chain carries TRBV30 and TRBJ2-6, with D unclear. This CDR3 contains 16 residues. Deletions cut 3 bases from V and 0 bases from J, with 12 bases between. CDR1 is GTSNPN, CDR2 SVGIG, per germline (reference sequence). Written as DNA, the CDR3 is TGTGCCTGGAGGGAAAGGCATAACTCTGGGGCCAACGTCCTGACTTTC. The encoded protein is CAWRERHNSGANVLTF.

This clone has only one observation. The chain combines TRBV10-2 with TRBJ1-1; TRBD1 matches at 8 bases. This CDR3 has 14 amino acids. Looked up from germline, CDR1 is WSHSY and CDR2 is SAAADI. V dropped 4 bases and J dropped 1; count of bases not matched to a gene: 2. CDR3 loop: CASSGTGKNTEAFF. The CDR3 coding sequence is TGCGCCAGCAGTGGGACAGGGAAGAACACTGAAGCTTTCTTT.

This clone was counted a single time. J is TRBJ2-7 and V is TRBV15; 9 nucleotides line up with TRBD1. The V gene end was trimmed by 1 base and the J gene end by 6 bases; junction bases not matched to a gene: 7. Per the germline V gene, CDR1 is LNHNV and CDR2 is YYDKDF (reference sequence). This CDR3 has 15 residues. CDR3 sequence: CATSRARTGVGEQYF. The CDR3, as DNA: TGTGCCACCAGCAGAGCCAGGACAGGGGTCGGCGAGCAGTACTTC.

J is TRBJ2-7 and V is TRBV6-1; D may match TRBD1 or TRBD2 (6 bases each). In germline, CDR1 is MNHNS, CDR2 SASEGT. Trimming took 0 bases from V and 4 from J, leaving 16 bases between them. This CDR3 contains 16 residues. The CDR3 here is CASSEAGFRGVYEQYF. The CDR3 nucleotides are TGTGCCAGCAGTGAAGCGGGGTTTAGGGGGGTGTACGAGCAGTACTTC.

The rearrangement uses TRBV5-1 and TRBJ2-1; no definite D call. The V end lost 1 base, the J end lost 0 bases, and 11 bases lay between the germline ends. The CDR3 runs 16 residues. CDR1 is SGHRS and CDR2 is YFSETQ in the germline V gene. The CDR3, as DNA: TGCGCCAGCAGCTTGAGGGTAGGCCGCTCCTACAATGAGCAGTTCTTC. Translating it yields CASSLRVGRSYNEQFF.

The rearrangement joins TRBV29-1 to TRBJ2-3, with D tentatively TRBD2 (6 bases). Germline V gene lookup returns CDR1 SQVTM and CDR2 ANQGSEA. The CDR3 sequence is 13 residues long. V lost 3 bases to trimming and J lost 2 bases, with 9 bases between them. CDR3: CSVDGLFTDTQYF. The CDR3 DNA follows: TGCAGCGTTGACGGACTATTCACAGATACGCAGTATTTT.

The rearrangement uses TRBV21-1 and TRBJ1-3; TRBD1 was called by the table and not checked on the DNA. TRBV21-1 has pseudogene status. The CDR3 runs 21 residues. This CDR3 is CARFGRFPDSFFSSSGNTIYF. CDR3 nucleotides: TGTGCCAGATTCGGTAGATTTCCGGACAGCTTCTTTTCGAGCTCTGGAAACACCATATATTTT.

This clone was recorded only once. The chain recombines TRBV5-4 with TRBJ2-7, with 7 bases fitting TRBD1. Trimming took 2 bases from V and 8 from J; bases not matched to a gene: 10. The CDR3 covers 14 residues. Germline assignment: CDR1 SGHNT and CDR2 YYREEE (reference sequence). This CDR3 reads CASSLGDRPYKQYF. The CDR3 DNA reads as TGTGCCAGCAGCTTAGGGGACAGACCGTATAAGCAGTACTTC.

This rearrangement joins TRBV7-3 to TRBJ2-1, with TRBD2 as a possible D gene (6 bases). Germline-derived CDR1 and CDR2 are SGHTA and FQGTGA. The V and J ends lost 2 bases and 8 bases respectively, with 19 bases between them. CDR3 size: 16 residues. Here the CDR3 reads CASSLVLTSAQDEQFF. The CDR3 DNA is TGTGCCAGCAGCTTAGTTTTGACTAGTGCCCAAGATGAGCAGTTCTTC.

The chain links TRBV5-1 to TRBJ2-3; 11 bases match TRBD2. J gave up 5 bases and V 0 bases, and 5 bases lay outside the gene matches. This CDR3 has 16 residues. In germline, CDR1 is SGHRS, CDR2 YFSETQ. CDR3 amino acids: CASSLELAGVKDTQYF. CDR3 nucleotides: TGCGCCAGCAGCTTGGAACTAGCGGGAGTTAAAGATACGCAGTATTTT.

The DNA of the CDR3 is TGCGCCAGCAGCCAGGATTTAGCCGTATTTAGCACAGATACGCAGTATTTT. The encoded protein is CASSQDLAVFSTDTQYF. The chain employs TRBV4-3 and TRBJ2-3; D unresolved. Trimming left V 3 bases short and J 0 bases short, with 16 bases between. The CDR3 runs to 17 residues. The germline gives CDR1 LGHNA, CDR2 YSLEER.

The chain uses TRBV7-3 and TRBJ1-6, with D tentatively TRBD1 (6 bases). The CDR3 length is 17 residues. V lost 5 bases, J lost 7 bases, and 21 bases lay in between. Germline CDR1 reads SGHTA; CDR2 reads FQGTGA. The CDR3 DNA sequence: TGTGCCAGCAGCCCCGGGGGGCCCGCGGGTGGGAATTCACCCCTCCACTTT. Amino acid sequence: CASSPGGPAGGNSPLHF.

The chain recombines TRBV4-1 with TRBJ2-3; D is unclear. The germline V and J ends were trimmed by 5 bases and 6 bases, with 6 bases remaining between them. Germline loops: CDR1 MGHRA, CDR2 YSYEKL. This CDR3 contains 11 residues. CDR3 protein: CASSKGDTQYF. In nucleotides, the CDR3 is TGCGCCAGCAGCAAAGGGGATACGCAGTATTTT.

The chain carries TRBV6-6 and TRBJ2-7; 10 bases match TRBD1. The CDR3 extends over 15 amino acids. Germline loops: CDR1 MNHNY, CDR2 SVGAGI (reference sequence). The V segment lost 2 bases and the J segment 5 bases; nucleotides outside the gene matches: 6. For the CDR3, the DNA is TGTGCCAGCAGTTACCCAGGACAGGGGGTCGACGAGCAGTACTTC. This gives the protein CASSYPGQGVDEQYF.

This rearrangement joins TRBV4-1 to TRBJ1-5, with TRBD1 as a possible D gene (6 bases). Between the trimmed V and J ends, which lost 0 bases and 4 bases, there was a span of 10 bases. Germline V CDR1 and CDR2: MGHRA, YSYEKL. The CDR3 runs to 15 residues. CDR3 amino acids: CASSQEGARNQPQHF. In DNA form, the CDR3 reads TGCGCCAGCAGCCAAGAGGGGGCGCGTAATCAGCCCCAGCATTTT.

Only one count was recorded for this clone. This chain links TRBV6-4 with TRBJ1-1; unclear D gene. The CDR3 runs 14 residues. Trimming shortened V by 3 bases and J by 1 base, and 9 bases separated the two germline ends. CDR1 is MRHNA and CDR2 is SNTAGT in the germline V gene. CDR3 DNA: TGTGCCAGCAGTGAGACGGGGAGGAACACTGAAGCTTTCTTT. The encoded protein is CASSETGRNTEAFF.

V and J are TRBV9 and TRBJ1-2; no definite D call. The CDR3 contains 15 residues. The V end lost 4 bases, the J end lost 0 bases, and 13 bases lay between the germline ends. CDR1 is SGDLS and CDR2 is YYNGEE in the germline V gene. The CDR3 coding sequence is TGTGCCAGCAGCCCCGATCCGGGATCTAACTATGGCTACACCTTC. The encoded protein is CASSPDPGSNYGYTF.